Below, 11 T cell receptor beta chains from the same sample are listed, as sequenced in a study of T-cell memory formation after mild COVID-19. Via MiXCR, TCRdb re-called the 5' RACE reads, giving one row per CDR3 protein. This table has approximately 560,000 distinct CDR3 sequences, around a sixth appearing once. Source material: PBMCs or a T cell subset sorted from them (not recorded which). These receptor sequences come from an adult woman who had mild COVID-19 (a few samples of this study predate the infection). Cell type and time point are not known.

This chain joins TRBV30 and TRBJ1-3; D is perhaps TRBD1 (5 bases). Trimming pared 4 bases from V and 2 bases from J, leaving 9 bases between. CDR3 length: 13 residues. Germline assignment: CDR1 GTSNPN and CDR2 SVGIG (reference sequence). DNA for the CDR3: TGTGCCTGGACTCGGGGCCCTGGAAACACCATATATTTT. Translating gives CAWTRGPGNTIYF.

This clonotype was observed a few times. The V gene is TRBV13, the J gene TRBJ1-4; the D gene is possibly TRBD1 (5 bases). CDR1 PRHDT and CDR2 FYEKMQ come from the germline V gene (reference sequence). Trimming took off 5 bases at V and 6 bases at J, with 16 bases between the two ends. The CDR3 length is 15 residues. In nucleotides, the CDR3 is TGTGCCAGCAGCCCGGGGACGAGGCATGATGAAAAACTGTTTTTT. Translated, it gives CASSPGTRHDEKLFF.

This clonotype has a handful of counts. The gene calls are TRBV7-2 and TRBJ1-2; 8 bases fit TRBD1. CDR3 length: 18 residues. With V trimmed by 2 bases and J by 0 bases, 11 bases remained unmatched. The germline V gene encodes CDR1 SGHTA and CDR2 FQGNSA. The CDR3 sequence is CASSLSRTGRSSNYGYTF. The CDR3 DNA sequence: TGTGCCAGCAGCTTATCAAGGACAGGGAGGTCCTCTAACTATGGCTACACCTTC.

V usage is TRBV15 and J usage is TRBJ1-5; possible D gene TRBD1, 5 bases. V shed 0 bases and J shed 0 bases, with 9 bases lying between them. Germline V gives CDR1 LNHNV, CDR2 YYDKDF (reference sequence). This CDR3 has 16 amino acids. DNA of the CDR3: TGTGCCACCAGCAGAGAGGGGGGATATAGCAATCAGCCCCAGCATTTT. Translating it yields CATSREGGYSNQPQHF.

This clonotype was counted a few times. The chain combines TRBV7-3 with TRBJ2-3; TRBD2 matches 8 bases. Germline CDR1 is SGHTA and CDR2 is FQGTGA. Trimming at V came to 5 bases and at J to 0 bases, leaving 7 bases not matched to a gene. This CDR3 is built from 16 residues. The CDR3 region is CASSTGSGSSTDTQYF. Here the CDR3 DNA reads TGTGCCAGCAGCACAGGCAGCGGGAGTAGCACAGATACGCAGTATTTT.

This clonotype was seen only a few times. V gene TRBV6-2 or TRBV6-3 combines with J gene TRBJ2-3, with 10 bases matching TRBD2. Germline V gene data show CDR1 as MNHEY and CDR2 as SVGEGT. V trimming: 0 bases; J trimming: 2 bases; junction bases outside the gene matches: 5. This CDR3 contains 17 residues. CDR3 nucleotides: TGTGCCAGCAGTTACTCTGGGACTAGCGCGATCACAGATACGCAGTATTTT. Its translation is CASSYSGTSAITDTQYF.

Many counts were recorded for this clonotype. J is TRBJ1-5 and V is TRBV20-1; TRBD1 is a possible D gene (5 bases). The CDR3 runs to 12 residues. V lost 8 bases and J 2 bases, leaving 10 bases between the germline ends. The V gene's germline CDR1 is DFQATT and CDR2 SNEGSKA (reference sequence). In DNA form, the CDR3 reads TGCAGTCAGCGGGGCCGCAATCAGCCCCAGCATTTT. Protein: CSQRGRNQPQHF.

This clonotype was counted once. The chain carries TRBV30 and TRBJ1-5; D is possibly TRBD1 (5 bases). V shed 0 bases and J shed 4 bases, with 16 bases lying between them. The CDR3 contains 16 residues. Germline V gene sequence: CDR1 GTSNPN, CDR2 SVGIG (reference sequence). The CDR3, as DNA: TGTGCCTGGAGTGTTTGGGGTGGGGGGATTAATCAGCCCCAGCATTTT. Protein: CAWSVWGGGINQPQHF.

The V call is TRBV6-2 or TRBV6-3, the J call TRBJ2-3; D not certain. Per germline, CDR1 MNHEY and CDR2 SVGEGT. The V and J ends lost 6 bases and 3 bases respectively, with 16 bases between them. This CDR3 spans 15 amino acids. Here the CDR3 reads CASRNSLGRTDTQYF. The CDR3 DNA is TGTGCCAGCAGAAACTCGTTGGGCCGGACAGATACGCAGTATTTT.

V gene TRBV5-1 combines with J gene TRBJ2-3; 8 bases match TRBD2. The germline V gene encodes CDR1 SGHRS and CDR2 YFSETQ. V lost 0 bases, J lost 0 bases, and 9 bases stayed unmatched. This CDR3 spans 18 amino acids. CDR3 DNA sequence: TGCGCCAGCAGCTTGGTTCCTAGCGGGTCTTCTAGCACAGATACGCAGTATTTT. This encodes CASSLVPSGSSSTDTQYF. Combining the CDR3 with reference TRBV5-1 and TRBJ2-3 gives the whole variable domain KAGVTQTPRYLIKTRGQQVTLSCSPISGHRSVSWYQQTPGQGLQFLFEYFSETQRNKGNFPGRFSGRQFSNSRSEMNVSTLELGDSALYLCASSLVPSGSSSTDTQYFGPGTRLTVL.

This clonotype was detected ten times or more. The V call is TRBV9, the J call TRBJ2-7; D gene unclear. CDR1 SGDLS and CDR2 YYNGEE come from the germline V gene. The CDR3 length is 10 residues. Trimming cost V 5 bases and J 7 bases, with 7 bases left between them. CDR3 nucleotide sequence: TGTGCCAGCAGGTGGGGTGAGCAGTACTTC. Encoded protein: CASRWGEQYF. The whole variable domain, filled in from reference TRBV9 and TRBJ2-7, reads DSGVTQTPKHLITATGQRVTLRCSPRSGDLSVYWYQQSLDQGLQFLIQYYNGEERAKGNILERFSAQQFPDLHSELNLSSLELGDSALYFCASRWGEQYFGPGTRLTVT.